This T cell receptor beta chain was sequenced in a study of T cells in Graves' hyperthyroidism and ophthalmopathy. PBMCs were derived from around 10 ml fresh peripheral blood. Germline V gene sequence: CDR1 MGHRA, CDR2 YSYEKL. Trimming removed 4 bases at V and 0 bases at J, with 12 bases between. There are 16 residues in the CDR3. This clonotype has a handful of counts. Its antigen is still unknown. TCR beta CDR3 regions were amplified from RNA. Using the HTBI primer set, a first-round RT-PCR was run on the TCR CDR3. Each CDR3 protein is one row after TCRdb ran MiXCR on the multiplex PCR reads. Among 550,000 to 850,000 distinct CDR3 sequences, around 20% were seen once, and the ten largest hold 16%. Study-wide findings and caveats: Prediction of ophthalmopathy progression came a median around 6 months pre-onset. Using 13 V-J features, a model discriminated ophthalmopathy from stable hyperthyroidism. Blood also contained most expanded thyroid clonotypes above 0.001.

The chain uses TRBV4-1 and TRBJ1-4; D unresolved. The sequence was obtained from a woman between 50 and 59 years old with Graves' hyperthyroidism that later progressed to Graves' ophthalmopathy. The sequenced sample consisted of blood. Written as DNA, the CDR3 is TGCGCCAGCAGCCCGGCGGACCTGGCAACTAATGAAAAACTGTTTTTT. Translation: CASSPADLATNEKLFF.